The rows below give T cell receptor beta chains drawn from one sample of a study of blood T cells in healthy people across ages. Each CDR3 protein is one row after TCRdb ran MiXCR on the 5' RACE reads. The sample yields around 500,000 distinct CDR3 sequences, about a quarter seen once. These same records also appear under a second study, on T cells of mothers and their children.

The sample consisted of blood. These TCRs come from a boy aged 2 to 9 in good health. Each CDR3 is given with its conserved first and last residue. D genes are given only for firm matches. A row's size may be missing; if present it is once, few, many or a size class.

>few|TRBJ1-1|TRBD1|TRBV29-1|13
TGCAGCGTTGCCGGACAGGGCCTCGCTGAAGCTTTCTTT
CSVAGQGLAEAFF
>-|TRBJ2-5|TRBD2|TRBV2|15
TGTGCCAGCAGTGAAGAAGCTAGCGGGGGAGAGACCCAGTACTTC
CASSEEASGGETQYF
>-|TRBJ2-3|TRBD2|TRBV5-1|16
TGCGCCAGCAGCCGCACTAGCGGGAGAGGCGCAGATACGCAGTATTTT
CASSRTSGRGADTQYF
>-|TRBJ2-4|-|TRBV7-2|14
TGTGCCAGCAGCCCAGTGGGTGGCAAAAACATTCAGTACTTC
CASSPVGGKNIQYF
>few|TRBJ2-7|TRBD2|TRBV12-3/TRBV12-4|14
TGTGCCAGCAGCCGGGGGGGGATCCCCTACGAGCAGTACTTC
CASSRGGIPYEQYF
>many|TRBJ1-6|-|TRBV4-3|17
TGCGCCAGCAGCCAATTAATTCCTGGCTCCTATAATTCACCCCTCCACTTT
CASSQLIPGSYNSPLHF
>many|TRBJ2-7|TRBD1|TRBV5-1|14
TGTGCCAGCAGCTTAGACAGGGGGCTATACGAGCAGTACTTC
CASSLDRGLYEQYF
>-|TRBJ1-2|-|TRBV25-1|13
TGTGCCAGCGGCAGGGTGAGGGGTGATGGCTACACCTTC
CASGRVRGDGYTF
>-|TRBJ2-3|-|TRBV20-1|14
TGCAGTGCTGAGCTATCTACTAGCACAGATACGCAGTATTTT
CSAELSTSTDTQYF
>-|TRBJ1-2|TRBD1|TRBV5-4|14
TGTGCCAGCAACCCACAACAGGGGAACTATGGCTACACCTTC
CASNPQQGNYGYTF
>few|TRBJ2-6|-|TRBV6-5|15
TGTGCCAGCAGTTACGAGGGCTCCGGGGCCAACGTCCTGACTTTC
CASSYEGSGANVLTF
>-|TRBJ2-3|TRBD1|TRBV27|19
TGTGTCCAGGCGAGAGGGACAGGGCGGCATACGGGGCGCACAGATACGCAGTATTTT
CVQARGTGRHTGRTDTQYF
>many|TRBJ2-3|TRBD1|TRBV7-2|14
TGTGCCAGCAGGCGCGACAGGGGGCTTGATACGCAGTATTTT
CASRRDRGLDTQYF
>-|TRBJ1-1|-|TRBV20-1|11
TGCAGTGCTAGTTGGAACACTGAAGCTTTCTTT
CSASWNTEAFF
>few|TRBJ2-1|TRBD2|TRBV20-1|15
TGCAGTGCTAGAGAAAGCGGGGCCCTAAACAATGAGCAGTTCTTC
CSARESGALNNEQFF
>few|TRBJ2-1|TRBD1|TRBV12-3/TRBV12-4|14
TGTGCCAGCAGTCGTCGGGACAGAATGGATGAGCAGTTCTTC
CASSRRDRMDEQFF
>-|TRBJ2-7|-|TRBV12-3/TRBV12-4|14
TGTGCCAGCAGTCACTTCCAGGACGGCTACGAGCAGTACTTC
CASSHFQDGYEQYF
>-|TRBJ1-2|TRBD1|TRBV30|14
TGTGCCTGGAGCTCCCCAGGGGGCCCTGGTGGCTACACCTTC
CAWSSPGGPGGYTF
>few|TRBJ2-7|-|TRBV4-1|14
TGCGCCAGCAGCCAAGTAGGGAGGCGAAACGAGCAGTACTTC
CASSQVGRRNEQYF
>-|TRBJ2-5|-|TRBV12-3/TRBV12-4|12
TGTGCCAGCACACGTCGCGGCGAGACCCAGTACTTC
CASTRRGETQYF
>-|TRBJ1-3|TRBD1|TRBV7-9|14
TGTGCCAGCACCAGGACAGGGGGGAGAAACACCATATATTTT
CASTRTGGRNTIYF
>few|TRBJ2-2|TRBD1|TRBV24-1|15
TGTGCCACCAGTGACCCGGGACAGATCCCCGGGGAGCTGTTTTTT
CATSDPGQIPGELFF
>few|TRBJ2-5|-|TRBV29-1|16
TGCAGCGTCATGGAATGGGCGGGAAGGCTCACCTACGAGCAGCACTTC
CSVMEWAGRLTYEQHF
>-|TRBJ2-1|-|TRBV12-3/TRBV12-4|18
TGTGCCAGCAGTTTTCTTCGGTCGAGAACGAGCTCCTACAATGAGCAGTTCTTC
CASSFLRSRTSSYNEQFF
>few|TRBJ1-6|-|TRBV27|16
TGTGCCAGCAGTTTATCGATCGAAAGACGAAATTCACCCCTCCACTTT
CASSLSIERRNSPLHF
>few|TRBJ2-6|TRBD1|TRBV4-2|18
TGTGCCAGCAGCCAAGGAGGACAGGGATCATCTGGGGCCAACGTCCTGACTTTC
CASSQGGQGSSGANVLTF
>-|TRBJ2-1|-|TRBV10-3|14
TGTGCCTCGAGGACCGGGCCCCAGAGTCATGAGCAGTTCTTC
CASRTGPQSHEQFF
>many|TRBJ2-7|-|TRBV7-2|13
TGTGCCAGCAGCTCCGTTGGGGCCTACGAGCAGTACTTC
CASSSVGAYEQYF
>-|TRBJ1-1|TRBD1|TRBV7-2|15
TGTGCCAGCAGCACAATAGGGGGCTGGAACACTGAAGCTTTCTTT
CASSTIGGWNTEAFF
>-|TRBJ2-1|TRBD2|TRBV20-1|17
TGCAGTGCCAGGGGACTAGCGGGTCACAGCTCCTACAATGAGCAGTTCTTC
CSARGLAGHSSYNEQFF
>-|TRBJ2-1|-|TRBV20-1|15
TGCAGTGCTAGTTTTTTCGGGGTAAGGTTGAATGAGCAGTTCTTC
CSASFFGVRLNEQFF
>many|TRBJ2-1|TRBD1|TRBV5-1|12
TGCGCCAGCACGTCACAGGGGAATGAGCAGTTCTTC
CASTSQGNEQFF
>few|TRBJ2-1|-|TRBV13|17
TGTGCCAGCAGCCTTCTCGTCCAGCCAGGGCGTCGCAATGAGCAGTTCTTC
CASSLLVQPGRRNEQFF